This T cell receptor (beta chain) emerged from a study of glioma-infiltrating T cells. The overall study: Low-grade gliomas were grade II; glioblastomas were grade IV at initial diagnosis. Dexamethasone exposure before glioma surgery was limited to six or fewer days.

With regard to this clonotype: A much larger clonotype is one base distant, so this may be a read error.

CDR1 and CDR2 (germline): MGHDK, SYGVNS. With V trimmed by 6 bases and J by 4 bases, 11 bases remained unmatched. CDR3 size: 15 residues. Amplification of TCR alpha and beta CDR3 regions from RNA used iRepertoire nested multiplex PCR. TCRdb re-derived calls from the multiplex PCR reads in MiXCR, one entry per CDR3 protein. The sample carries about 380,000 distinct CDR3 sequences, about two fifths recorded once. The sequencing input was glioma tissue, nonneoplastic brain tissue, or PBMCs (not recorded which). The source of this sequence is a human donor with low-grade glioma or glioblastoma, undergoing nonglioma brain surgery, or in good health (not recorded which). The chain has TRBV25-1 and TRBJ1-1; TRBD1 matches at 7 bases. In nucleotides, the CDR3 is TGTGCCAGCAGAGCCCAGGGGGGCGGGTTCACTGAAGCTTTCTTT. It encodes CASRAQGGGFTEAFF.